The 7 T cell receptor beta chains given below trace back to one sample, sequenced in a study of cytomegalovirus exposure and HLA in healthy donors (dated by TCRdb to 2016 to 2017). The method behind the library was the immunoSEQ multiplex PCR assay. TCRdb retrieved this table from immuneACCESS and kept in-frame rearrangements only. Not all clones are present; in checked studies, unresolved V genes account for under half, and no reason is known for the remainder. Within this sample are tens of thousands of clones, with over 85% of them counted one time only. Together, the top ten hold more than 2% of the sample. Sequenced sample: PBMCs. These receptors originate from a woman aged 18-35 years in good health and CMV-seronegative.

The genes are TRBV4-3 and TRBJ2-7; TRBD1 matches at 9 bases. The CDR3 has 14 amino acids. Germline lookup yields CDR1 LGHNA and CDR2 YSLEER. Trimming took 4 bases from V and 2 from J; bases not matched to a gene: 3. The DNA of the CDR3 is TGCGCCAGCAGCCTAAACAGGGGGCCCTACGAGCAGTACTTC. The encoded protein is CASSLNRGPYEQYF.

CDR3 region: CASRVSAGDTDTQYF. In nucleotides, the CDR3 is TGTGCCAGTAGGGTGTCGGCGGGGGACACAGATACGCAGTATTTT. J is TRBJ2-3 and V is TRBV19, with TRBD2 matching 7 bases. Looked up from germline, CDR1 is LNHDA and CDR2 is SQIVND (reference sequence). Trimming took 6 bases from V and 2 from J; bases not matched to a gene: 8. The CDR3 loop spans 15 amino acids.

This sequence joins TRBV5-1 and TRBJ1-3; a weak D match, TRBD1 (5 bases). V was pared by 3 bases and J by 0 bases, with 10 bases between. CDR3 size: 15 residues. Looked up from germline, CDR1 is SGHRS and CDR2 is YFSETQ. CDR3 coding DNA: TGCGCCAGCAGCTCAACAGGCGTCTCTGGAAACACCATATATTTT. Its translation is CASSSTGVSGNTIYF.

The chain couples TRBV28 to TRBJ2-7; 7 nucleotides align to TRBD2. The germline V gene has CDR1 MDHEN and CDR2 SYDVKM. V trimming: 10 bases; J trimming: 1 base; junction bases outside the gene matches: 16. The CDR3 consists of 16 residues. The CDR3 sequence is CATSSAGVLTSYEQYF. Written as DNA, the CDR3 is TGTGCCACGTCTTCGGCGGGAGTCTTAACTTCCTACGAGCAGTACTTC. The whole variable domain, filled in from reference TRBV28 and TRBJ2-7, reads DVKVTQSSRYLVKRTGEKVFLECVQDMDHENMFWYRQDPGLGLRLIYFSYDVKMKEKGDIPEGYSVSREKKERFSLILESASTNQTSMYLCATSSAGVLTSYEQYFGPGTRLTVT.

The gene calls are TRBV4-1 and TRBJ1-1; D uncertain. The V and J ends lost 0 bases and 0 bases respectively, with 8 bases between them. The CDR3 runs to 15 residues. In germline, CDR1 is MGHRA, CDR2 YSYEKL. In nucleotides, the CDR3 is TGCGCCAGCAGCCAAGAGGTAACAGTGAACACTGAAGCTTTCTTT. Its translation: CASSQEVTVNTEAFF.

The V gene is TRBV5-1, the J gene TRBJ2-3, with 7 bases matching TRBD2. The CDR3 is 17 amino acids. The V and J ends lost 0 bases and 4 bases, in that order; junction bases with no gene match: 11. The germline V gene has CDR1 SGHRS and CDR2 YFSETQ. CDR3 DNA sequence: TGCGCCAGCAGCTTGGACGGGATGACTAGCTTATCAGATACGCAGTATTTT. Protein sequence: CASSLDGMTSLSDTQYF.

The chain couples TRBV6-5 to TRBJ2-2; possibly TRBD2 for D (5 bases). The CDR3 is made up of 15 amino acids. Per the germline V gene, CDR1 is MNHEY and CDR2 is SVGAGI. The germline V and J ends were trimmed by 10 bases and 0 bases, with 15 bases remaining between them. The DNA for the CDR3 is TGTGCCACCTCGGGGAAATGGTCGAACACCGGGGAGCTGTTTTTT. Translating gives CATSGKWSNTGELFF.